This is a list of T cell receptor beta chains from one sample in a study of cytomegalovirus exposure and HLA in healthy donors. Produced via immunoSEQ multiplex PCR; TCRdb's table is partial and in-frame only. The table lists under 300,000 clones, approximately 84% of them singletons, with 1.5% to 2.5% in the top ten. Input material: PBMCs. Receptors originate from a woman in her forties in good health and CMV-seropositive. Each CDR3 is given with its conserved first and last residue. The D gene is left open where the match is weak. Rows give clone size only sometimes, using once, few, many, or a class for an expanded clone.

CASSLGGWSPLHF TGTGCCAGCAGTCTCGGGGGGTGGTCACCCCTCCACTTT TRBJ1-6 - TRBV7-9 -
CASTDSGQGSYEQYF TGTGCCAGCACCGATTCGGGACAGGGCTCCTACGAGCAGTACTTC TRBJ2-7 TRBD1 TRBV28 -
CASSPRTGYNEQFF TGTGCCAGCAGCCCCCGGACAGGGTACAATGAGCAGTTCTTC TRBJ2-1 TRBD1 TRBV7-2 -
CASSAVGYEQYF TGTGCCAGCAGCGCGGTCGGCTACGAGCAGTACTTC TRBJ2-7 - TRBV6-5 -
CASSTGQGPGNTIYF TGTGCCAGCTCAACGGGACAGGGACCTGGAAACACCATATATTTT TRBJ1-3 TRBD1 TRBV18 -
CASSQYRGPNEKLFF TGTGCCAGCAGCCAGTACAGGGGGCCGAATGAAAAACTGTTTTTT TRBJ1-4 TRBD1 TRBV7-2 -
CASSTGTGVGEQYF TGTGCCAGTAGTACCGGGACAGGGGTTGGCGAGCAGTACTTC TRBJ2-7 TRBD1 TRBV19 -
CASSLGRAGPYEQYF TGTGCCAGCAGCTTAGGGCGAGCGGGACCCTACGAGCAGTACTTC TRBJ2-7 TRBD2 TRBV7-2 -
CASSQGRTPDTDTQYF TGTGCCAGCAGCCAAGGCCGGACTCCCGACACAGATACGCAGTATTTT TRBJ2-3 - TRBV14 -
CASSPFGASYNSPLHF TGTGCCAGCAGCCCCTTTGGAGCCTCCTATAATTCACCCCTCCACTTT TRBJ1-6 - TRBV27 -
CASRTGQGGKETQYF TGTGCCAGCAGAACGGGACAGGGGGGAAAAGAGACCCAGTACTTC TRBJ2-5 TRBD1 TRBV2 -
CASRAAGGGLYEQYF TGTGCCAGCAGGGCAGCGGGAGGGGGTCTCTACGAGCAGTACTTC TRBJ2-7 TRBD2 TRBV27 -
CASSQTTGANTGELFF TGTGCCAGTAGTCAAACGACAGGGGCGAACACCGGGGAGCTGTTTTTT TRBJ2-2 TRBD1 TRBV19 -
CASSPRDFGGYEQYF TGTGCCAGCAGCCCCAGGGACTTTGGGGGATACGAGCAGTACTTC TRBJ2-7 - TRBV5-6 few